This TCR beta chain was recorded in a study of T cells after yellow fever vaccination. On the study more broadly: Fractions with few cells were prepared using SMART-Seq v4 Ultra Low Input. Study findings and constraints: Most primary-vaccination clones recurred post-booster (approximately 96% CD4, around 86% CD8).

Regarding this clonotype: Its matching antigen is unknown.

TCRdb called the 5' RACE reads again in MiXCR, with one record for every CDR3 protein. The top ten hold about a sixth of the sample, which has about 340,000 distinct CDR3 sequences, roughly 8.7% seen once. Per the germline V gene, CDR1 is DFQATT and CDR2 is SNEGSKA (reference sequence). The CDR3 runs to 13 residues. The V end was cut by 6 bases, the J end by 6 bases, with 17 bases between. Material: PBMCs, obtained on the day of the first yellow fever vaccination. This sequence was found in a man aged 18-30 years who received the YFV17D yellow fever vaccine. The V gene is TRBV20-1, the J gene TRBJ1-2; perhaps TRBD1 as D (5 bases). The CDR3 sequence is CSARTPGRDGYTF. CDR3 DNA sequence: TGCAGTGCACGGACTCCAGGGAGGGATGGCTACACCTTC.